These 27 T cell receptor beta chains were sequenced from one sample in a study of blood T cell repertoires in COVID-19 (dated by TCRdb to the early 2020s). To prepare the library, the immunoSEQ multiplex PCR assay was applied. The clones in this table, taken by TCRdb from immuneACCESS, are in-frame only. Not every clone is retained; where verified, under half of the shortfall comes from an unresolved V gene, and the cause of the rest is unknown. This sample has roughly 78,000 clones in its table, and around 86% of those were observed once. The ten top clones hold roughly 2% of the sample. Sample: peripheral blood. The receptors were sampled from a woman aged 55-69 years with acute or convalescent COVID-19.

The chain couples TRBV15 to TRBJ2-5, with 9 bases fitting TRBD1. Trimming took 5 bases from V and 5 from J; bases not matched to a gene: 6. Germline V CDR1 and CDR2: LNHNV, YYDKDF (reference sequence). This CDR3 region has 14 residues. This CDR3 reads CATSVHRGLETQYF. CDR3 coding DNA: TGTGCCACCAGCGTCCACAGGGGGCTGGAGACCCAGTACTTC.

The CDR3, as DNA: TGTGCCAGCAGCTTACGTAGGGGATGGGATGAAAAACTGTTTTTT. Protein sequence: CASSLRRGWDEKLFF. This chain connects TRBV7-2 to TRBJ1-4; D may be TRBD1 (5 bases). V lost 2 bases, J lost 6 bases, and 13 bases lay in between. Germline V lookup: CDR1 SGHTA, CDR2 FQGNSA. The CDR3 length is 15 residues. Based on the CDR3 plus reference TRBV7-2 and TRBJ1-4, the full variable domain is GAGVSQSPSNKVTEKGKDVELRCDPISGHTALYWYRQSLGQGLEFLIYFQGNSAPDKSGLPSDRFSAERTGGSVSTLTIQRTQQEDSAVYLCASSLRRGWDEKLFFGSGTQLSVL.

The chain couples TRBV23-1 to TRBJ2-1; 8 nucleotides line up with TRBD1. Being an ORF, TRBV23-1 has a function that is uncertain. The CDR3 covers 16 residues. V trimming: 0 bases; J trimming: 7 bases; junction bases outside the gene matches: 8. The CDR3 loop reads CASSQSEQGVINEQFF. DNA of the CDR3: TGCGCCAGCAGTCAATCGGAACAGGGGGTAATAAATGAGCAGTTCTTC.

The chain joins TRBV28 to TRBJ1-1; a possible D gene is TRBD1 (5 bases). Germline-derived CDR1 and CDR2 are MDHEN and SYDVKM. V lost 9 bases, J lost 1 base, and 12 bases lay in between. The CDR3 is 13 amino acids. CDR3 residues: CASAGRPNTEAFF. DNA of the CDR3: TGTGCCAGTGCGGGACGCCCGAACACTGAAGCTTTCTTT.

The table lists this clone with a few counts. V usage is TRBV28 and J usage is TRBJ2-7, with D possibly being TRBD1 (5 bases). Per the germline V gene, CDR1 is MDHEN and CDR2 is SYDVKM. The CDR3 has 12 residues. V gave up 6 bases and J gave up 2 bases, with 8 bases separating them. As DNA, the CDR3 is TGTGCCAGCAGCAGACAGACCTACGAGCAGTACTTC. Translation: CASSRQTYEQYF.

The chain uses TRBV6-6 and TRBJ1-5; D gene ambiguous. With 7 bases removed from V and 6 bases from J, the gap between germline ends came to 10 bases. Germline-derived CDR1 and CDR2 are MNHNY and SVGAGI (reference sequence). CDR3 size: 12 residues. This CDR3 is CASTPGIQPQHF. DNA of the CDR3: TGTGCCAGCACCCCAGGAATTCAGCCCCAGCATTTT.

The chain joins TRBV19 to TRBJ1-5; D remains unclear. V lost 6 bases and J lost 0, with 9 bases in between. Germline V gene sequence: CDR1 LNHDA, CDR2 SQIVND (reference sequence). CDR3 length equals 14 residues. Here the CDR3 reads CASSPTNSNQPQHF. The CDR3 region has the DNA TGTGCCAGTAGCCCCACTAATAGCAATCAGCCCCAGCATTTT.

The gene calls are TRBV4-2 and TRBJ1-1; possible D gene TRBD1, 5 bases. CDR1 is LGHNA, CDR2 YNFKEQ, per germline. V was clipped by 1 base and J by 2 bases, with 11 bases between them. This CDR3 contains 15 residues. This chain's CDR3 is CASSQAGGLNTEAFF. The CDR3 nucleotides read TGTGCCAGCAGCCAAGCCGGGGGGTTAAACACTGAAGCTTTCTTT.

The genes are TRBV19 and TRBJ2-2; no definite D call. This CDR3 comprises 16 residues. CDR1 and CDR2 (germline): LNHDA, SQIVND (reference sequence). Between the trimmed V and J ends, which lost 2 bases and 0 bases, there was a span of 10 bases. CDR3 loop: CASSIRHPPNTGELFF. The CDR3 coding sequence is TGTGCCAGTAGTATACGACACCCACCGAACACCGGGGAGCTGTTTTTT.

V gene TRBV29-1 combines with J gene TRBJ2-1, with 9 bases identical to TRBD1. In germline, CDR1 is SQVTM, CDR2 ANQGSEA. V lost 3 bases, J lost 7 bases, and 7 bases stayed unmatched. There are 14 residues in the CDR3. In nucleotides, the CDR3 is TGCAGCGTTGATTACCGGGACAGGGTTAATGAGCAGTTCTTC. Protein sequence: CSVDYRDRVNEQFF.

This chain links TRBV6-5 with TRBJ1-4; TRBD1 is a possible D gene (5 bases). The ends were cut back, 6 bases at V and 0 bases at J, with 11 bases in the middle. Germline CDR1 reads MNHEY; CDR2 reads SVGAGI. The CDR3 has 15 residues. The CDR3 DNA follows: TGTGCCAGCAGGGACGGGGGGTCAACTAATGAAAAACTGTTTTTT. This translates into CASRDGGSTNEKLFF.

V is TRBV19 and J is TRBJ1-5; 9 nucleotides line up with TRBD1. CDR3 length: 15 residues. The germline CDR1 and CDR2 sequences are LNHDA and SQIVND (reference sequence). With V trimmed by 4 bases and J by 4 bases, 5 bases remained unmatched. CDR3 residues: CASSKGQGPNQPQHF. The CDR3 region has the DNA TGTGCCAGTAGTAAAGGACAGGGGCCTAATCAGCCCCAGCATTTT.

The chain couples TRBV12-3 or TRBV12-4 to TRBJ1-1, with a possible D match to TRBD1 (6 bases). The ends were cut back, 4 bases at V and 3 bases at J, with 9 bases in the middle. CDR3 length equals 13 residues. The CDR3 region has the DNA TGTGCCAGCAGTTCCACAGGGTACACTGAAGCTTTCTTT. This encodes CASSSTGYTEAFF.

The chain links TRBV3-1 (or the pseudogene TRBV3-2) to TRBJ1-5; 7 nucleotides agree with TRBD1. Germline V CDR1 and CDR2: LGHDT, YNNKEL (reference sequence). Trimming removed 3 bases from V and 7 bases from J; junction bases left unmatched: 6. The CDR3 is 14 amino acids. The CDR3 coding sequence is TGTGCCAGCAGCCACGGGCAGGGGGGCCAGCCCCAGCATTTT. Amino acids: CASSHGQGGQPQHF.

The sample holds a few counts of this clone. The gene calls are TRBV7-3 and TRBJ1-3, with D unresolved. Trimming took off 0 bases at V and 4 bases at J, with 4 bases between the two ends. This CDR3 is 13 amino acids long. Looked up from germline, CDR1 is SGHTA and CDR2 is FQGTGA. The CDR3 sequence is CASSLTQGNTIYF. DNA of the CDR3: TGTGCCAGCAGCTTAACCCAAGGAAACACCATATATTTT.

This clone has just a few counts. The chain has TRBV24-1 and TRBJ1-1; TRBD1 aligns across 7 bases. CDR1 KGHDR and CDR2 SFDVKD come from the germline V gene. V was clipped by 7 bases and J by 1 base; unmatched bases: 5. The CDR3 runs 14 residues. CDR3 amino acids: CATRDRWGNTEAFF. DNA of the CDR3: TGTGCCACCAGGGACAGGTGGGGGAACACTGAAGCTTTCTTT.

This chain joins TRBV4-3 and TRBJ2-2, with 9 positions matching TRBD2. This CDR3 is 16 amino acids long. Per the germline V gene, CDR1 is LGHNA and CDR2 is YSLEER. Trimming took 4 bases from V and 2 from J; bases not matched to a gene: 5. CDR3 amino acids: CASSLLAGTNTGELFF. The CDR3 nucleotides are TGCGCCAGCAGCCTCCTAGCGGGAACCAACACCGGGGAGCTGTTTTTT.

The chain recombines TRBV24-1 with TRBJ2-1, with D perhaps matching TRBD1 (6 bases). V was shortened by 5 bases and J by 4 bases, with 14 bases between the two germline ends. Germline loops: CDR1 KGHDR, CDR2 SFDVKD. The CDR3 has 15 residues. CDR3 sequence reads: CATSAAPDRYNEQFF. In DNA, the CDR3 is TGTGCCACCAGTGCCGCCCCGGACAGATACAATGAGCAGTTCTTC.

The V and J genes are TRBV6-2 or TRBV6-3 and TRBJ1-6; TRBD1 matches 12 bases. The CDR3 runs to 14 residues. Germline CDR1 reads MNHEY; CDR2 reads SVGEGT. V shed 2 bases, J shed 10 bases, and the junction held 0 bases outside the gene matches. The CDR3 region has the DNA TGTGCCAGCAGTTACGGGACAGGGGGCTCACCCCTCCACTTT. Translating it yields CASSYGTGGSPLHF.

This clone was seen just once. Here the CDR3 DNA reads TGTGCCAGCAGTCGGACTCCACCAGATACGCAGTATTTT. It translates to CASSRTPPDTQYF. J is TRBJ2-3 and V is TRBV27; D perhaps matches TRBD2 (5 bases). CDR1 MNHEY and CDR2 SMNVEV come from the germline V gene (reference sequence). The CDR3 runs to 13 residues. V was trimmed by 5 bases and J by 4 bases, leaving 10 bases between them.

The chain joins TRBV30 to TRBJ2-1, with 14 nucleotides matching TRBD2. Trimming cost V 5 bases and J 10 bases; bases outside gene matches: 13. The CDR3 totals 16 residues. Germline CDR1 GTSNPN, CDR2 SVGIG (reference sequence). CDR3: CAWEPAGLAGVWEQFF. In DNA form, the CDR3 reads TGTGCCTGGGAACCGGCGGGACTAGCGGGAGTCTGGGAGCAGTTCTTC.

The chain has TRBV2 and TRBJ2-5, with TRBD1 matching 10 bases. The CDR3 is made up of 13 amino acids. The germline gives CDR1 SNHLY, CDR2 FYNNEI. With 9 bases clipped from V and 5 bases from J, the junction kept 6 bases outside the gene matches. The CDR3 region has the DNA TGTGCCAGTGACAGGGGGCGAGGGGAGACCCAGTACTTC. It is translated as CASDRGRGETQYF.

This clone was observed a few times. The CDR3 region is CASSYRPGQTMDEQYF. In nucleotides, the CDR3 is TGCGCCAGCAGCTATCGCCCGGGACAAACGATGGACGAGCAGTACTTC. The chain uses TRBV5-1 and TRBJ2-7, with a possible D match to TRBD1 (6 bases). The CDR3 extends over 16 amino acids. CDR1 SGHRS and CDR2 YFSETQ come from the germline V gene. The V end lost 3 bases, the J end lost 5 bases, and 21 bases lay between the germline ends.

This sequence joins TRBV27 and TRBJ2-4, with a tentative D call TRBD2 (5 bases). Trimming removed 5 bases at V and 0 bases at J, with 14 bases between. Germline V gene data show CDR1 as MNHEY and CDR2 as SMNVEV (reference sequence). This CDR3 contains 16 residues. This CDR3 is CASSRTSRRAKNIQYF. In DNA form, the CDR3 reads TGTGCCAGCAGTCGGACTTCCCGGAGAGCCAAAAACATTCAGTACTTC.

The gene calls are TRBV27 and TRBJ2-5; D not resolved. Germline CDR1 and CDR2: MNHEY and SMNVEV (reference sequence). CDR3 size: 11 residues. V lost 3 bases and J lost 4, with 3 bases in between. The CDR3 sequence is CASSFRETQYF. The CDR3 coding sequence is TGTGCCAGCAGTTTTCGAGAGACCCAGTACTTC.

The chain uses TRBV2 and TRBJ1-1, with 8 nucleotides matching TRBD1. The CDR3 has 14 amino acids. Trimming cost V 4 bases and J 5 bases; bases outside gene matches: 6. Germline V gene data show CDR1 as SNHLY and CDR2 as FYNNEI. CDR3 loop: CASSGQGAYTEAFF. CDR3 nucleotide sequence: TGTGCCAGCAGTGGGCAGGGGGCATATACTGAAGCTTTCTTT. The full variable domain, in which reference TRBV2 and TRBJ1-1 provide the parts outside the CDR3, is EPEVTQTPSHQVTQMGQEVILRCVPISNHLYFYWYRQILGQKVEFLVSFYNNEISEKSEIFDDQFSVERPDGSNFTLKIRSTKLEDSAMYFCASSGQGAYTEAFFGQGTRLTVV.

With regard to this clone: In the same sample, other DNA sequences code for this CDR3. This chain connects TRBV5-6 to TRBJ2-7; D is uncertain. CDR1 SGHDT and CDR2 YYEEEE come from the germline V gene. With 1 base removed from V and 3 bases from J, the gap between germline ends came to 8 bases. This CDR3 comprises 13 residues. CDR3 nucleotide sequence: TGTGCCAGCAGCTTGAAGCCGGGCTACGAGCAGTACTTC. It translates to CASSLKPGYEQYF.